This TCR beta chain was observed in a study of T cell repertoires in cytomegalovirus infection. Study as a whole: Use of recently identified HLA-C-restricted and well-studied HLA-B-restricted CMV epitopes was part of the study. Matching HLA type and CMV infection were both indicated by public TCR beta signatures. Points from the study as a whole: CMV carriers having the relevant HLA were flagged by cumulative public TCR beta family frequency. Dominating the ex vivo response were TCR beta clonotypes that were CMV-specific and HLA-C-restricted.

The CDR3 has 12 amino acids. Trimming took 3 bases from V and 3 from J, leaving 6 bases between them. A remark on this clonotype: Its antigen is unknown.

TCRdb recomputed calls from the reads with MiXCR, one row per CDR3 protein. The data hold around 230,000 distinct CDR3 sequences, with approximately 40% observed a single time. The chain combines TRBV12-3 or TRBV12-4 with TRBJ2-7; D ambiguous. The TCR was taken from a human donor in good health (CMV status not recorded). Some clones in this sample may be carry-over from other donors' samples. The sequenced sample was CD8+ T cells from cultured PBMCs, obtained from culture after CMV antigen stimulation. CDR3 loop: CASSFKVYEQYF. CDR3 nucleotide sequence: TGTGCCAGCAGTTTCAAGGTCTACGAGCAGTACTTC.